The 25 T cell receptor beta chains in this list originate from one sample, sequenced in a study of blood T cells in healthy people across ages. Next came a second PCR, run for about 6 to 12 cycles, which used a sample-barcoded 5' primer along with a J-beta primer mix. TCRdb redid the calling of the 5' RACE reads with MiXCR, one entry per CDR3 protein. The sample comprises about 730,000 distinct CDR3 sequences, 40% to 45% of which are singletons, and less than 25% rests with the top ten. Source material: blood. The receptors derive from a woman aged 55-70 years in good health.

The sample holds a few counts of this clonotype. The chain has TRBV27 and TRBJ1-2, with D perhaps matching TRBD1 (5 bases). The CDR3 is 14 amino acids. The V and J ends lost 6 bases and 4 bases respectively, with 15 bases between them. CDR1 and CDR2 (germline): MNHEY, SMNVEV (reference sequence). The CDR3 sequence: CASSGTQGTYGYTF. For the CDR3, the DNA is TGTGCCAGCAGCGGGACGCAGGGTACCTATGGCTACACCTTC.

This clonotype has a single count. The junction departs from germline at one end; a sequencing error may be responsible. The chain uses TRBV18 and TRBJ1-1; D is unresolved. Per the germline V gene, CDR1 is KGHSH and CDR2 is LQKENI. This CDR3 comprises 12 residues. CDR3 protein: CASSIGNTEALF. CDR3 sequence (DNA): TGTGCCAGCTCAATCGGTAACACTGAAGCTTTATTT.

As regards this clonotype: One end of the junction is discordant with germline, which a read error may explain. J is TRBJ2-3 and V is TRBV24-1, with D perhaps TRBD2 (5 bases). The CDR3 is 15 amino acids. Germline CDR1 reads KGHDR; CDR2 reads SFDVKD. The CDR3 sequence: CATGDSNGVTDTQYF. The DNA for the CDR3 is TGTGCCACCGGTGACTCAAACGGGGTGACAGATACGCAGTATTTT.

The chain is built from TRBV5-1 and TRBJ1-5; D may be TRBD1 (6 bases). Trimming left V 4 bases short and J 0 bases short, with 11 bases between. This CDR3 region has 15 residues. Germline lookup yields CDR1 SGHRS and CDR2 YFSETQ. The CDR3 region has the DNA TGCGCCAGCAGCCAACAGGGTAATAGCAATCAGCCCCAGCATTTT. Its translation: CASSQQGNSNQPQHF.

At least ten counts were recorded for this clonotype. The CDR3 region has the DNA TGCGCCAGCAGCCAAGGCGAGGGGCCCCTAGCCAAAAACATTCAGTACTTC. Translating it yields CASSQGEGPLAKNIQYF. The chain is built from TRBV4-3 and TRBJ2-4; the D call may be TRBD1 or TRBD2 (5 bases each). Germline loops: CDR1 LGHNA, CDR2 YSLEER. This CDR3 is 17 amino acids long. The V end lost 1 base, the J end lost 0 bases, and 13 bases lay between the germline ends.

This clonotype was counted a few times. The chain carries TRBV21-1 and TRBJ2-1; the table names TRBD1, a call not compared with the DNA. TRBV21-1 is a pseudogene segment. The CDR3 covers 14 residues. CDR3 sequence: CASSLRDRANEQFF. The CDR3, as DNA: TGTGCCAGCAGCCTCCGGGACAGGGCCAATGAGCAGTTCTTC.

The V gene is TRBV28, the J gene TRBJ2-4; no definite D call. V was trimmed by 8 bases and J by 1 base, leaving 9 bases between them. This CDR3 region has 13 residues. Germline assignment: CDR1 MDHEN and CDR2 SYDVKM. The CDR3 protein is CASYASAKNIQYF. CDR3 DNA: TGTGCCAGCTACGCAAGCGCCAAAAACATTCAGTACTTC. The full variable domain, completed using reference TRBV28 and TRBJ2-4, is DVKVTQSSRYLVKRTGEKVFLECVQDMDHENMFWYRQDPGLGLRLIYFSYDVKMKEKGDIPEGYSVSREKKERFSLILESASTNQTSMYLCASYASAKNIQYFGAGTRLSVL.

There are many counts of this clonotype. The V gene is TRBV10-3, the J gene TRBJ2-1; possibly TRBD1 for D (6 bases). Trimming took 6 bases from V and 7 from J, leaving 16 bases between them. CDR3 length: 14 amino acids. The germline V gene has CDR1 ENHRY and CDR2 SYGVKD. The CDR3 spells CAIRDLLTGNEQFF. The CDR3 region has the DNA TGTGCCATCAGGGACCTTCTCACAGGGAATGAGCAGTTCTTC.

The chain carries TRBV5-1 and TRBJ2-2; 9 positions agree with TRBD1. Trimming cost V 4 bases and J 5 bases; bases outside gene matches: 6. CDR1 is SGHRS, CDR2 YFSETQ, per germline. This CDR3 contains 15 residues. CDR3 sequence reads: CASSPTGGDTGELFF. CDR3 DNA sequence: TGCGCCAGCAGCCCGACAGGGGGGGATACCGGGGAGCTGTTTTTT.

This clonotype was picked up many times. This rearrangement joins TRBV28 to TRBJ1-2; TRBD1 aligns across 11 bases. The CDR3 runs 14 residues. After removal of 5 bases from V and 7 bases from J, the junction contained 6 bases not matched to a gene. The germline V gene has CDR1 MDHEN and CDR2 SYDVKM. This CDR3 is CASSHGQGAAGYTF. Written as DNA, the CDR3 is TGTGCCAGCAGTCATGGACAGGGGGCGGCTGGCTACACCTTC.

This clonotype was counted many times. CDR3 region: CSARSDRGSGANVLTF. The CDR3 region has the DNA TGCAGTGCTAGATCCGACAGGGGCTCTGGGGCCAACGTCCTGACTTTC. The J gene is TRBJ2-6, the V gene TRBV20-1; 8 nucleotides line up with TRBD1. The CDR3 is 16 residues long. Germline trimming cut 2 bases from V and 0 bases from J; bases unmatched to any gene: 3. Looked up from germline, CDR1 is DFQATT and CDR2 is SNEGSKA (reference sequence).

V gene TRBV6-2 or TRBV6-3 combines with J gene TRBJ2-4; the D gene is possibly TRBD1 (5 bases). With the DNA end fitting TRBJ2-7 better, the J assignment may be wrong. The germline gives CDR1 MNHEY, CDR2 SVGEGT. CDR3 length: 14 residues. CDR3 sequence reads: CASSDQDKTYEQYF. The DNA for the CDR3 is TGTGCCAGCAGTGACCAGGACAAGACCTACGAGCAGTACTTC.

The CDR3 DNA follows: TGTGCCAGCAGTGAGCCCTTGAACACTGAAGCTTTCTTT. Its translation: CASSEPLNTEAFF. This rearrangement joins TRBV2 to TRBJ1-1; D is ambiguous. Germline lookup yields CDR1 SNHLY and CDR2 FYNNEI. Trimming stripped 3 bases from V and 0 bases from J, with 5 bases between. The CDR3 has 13 residues.

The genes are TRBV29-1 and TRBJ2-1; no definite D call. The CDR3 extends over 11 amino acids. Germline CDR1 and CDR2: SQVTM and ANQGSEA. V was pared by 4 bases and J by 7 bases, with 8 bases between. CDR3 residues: CSVVLQNEQFF. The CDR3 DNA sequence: TGCAGCGTTGTGCTACAGAATGAGCAGTTCTTC.

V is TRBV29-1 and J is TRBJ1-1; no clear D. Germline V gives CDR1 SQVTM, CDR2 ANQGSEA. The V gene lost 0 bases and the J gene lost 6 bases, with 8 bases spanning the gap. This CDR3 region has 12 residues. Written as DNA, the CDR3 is TGCAGCGTTGAAGACGGGAGTGCTGAAGCTTTCTTT. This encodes CSVEDGSAEAFF.

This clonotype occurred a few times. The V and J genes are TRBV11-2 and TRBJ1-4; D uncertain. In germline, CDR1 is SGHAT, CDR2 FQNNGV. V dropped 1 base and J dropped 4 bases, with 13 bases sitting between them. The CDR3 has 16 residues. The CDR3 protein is CASSLGWGRDNEKLFF. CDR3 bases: TGTGCCAGCAGCTTAGGGTGGGGTAGAGATAATGAAAAACTGTTTTTT.

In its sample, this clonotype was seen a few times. DNA for the CDR3: TGTGCCAGCAGCCCGACAGGGATAGATACGCAGTATTTT. Translating it yields CASSPTGIDTQYF. The chain joins TRBV7-9 to TRBJ2-3; 7 bases line up with TRBD1. Germline V lookup: CDR1 SEHNR, CDR2 FQNEAQ (reference sequence). This CDR3 comprises 13 residues. The ends lost 5 bases at V and 5 bases at J; junction bases unmatched: 4.

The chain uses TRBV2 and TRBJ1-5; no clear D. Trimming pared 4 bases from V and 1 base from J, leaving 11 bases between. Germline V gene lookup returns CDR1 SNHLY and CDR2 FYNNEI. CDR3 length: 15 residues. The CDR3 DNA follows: TGTGCCAGCAGTGCGCGTCAGAACAGCAATCAGCCCCAGCATTTT. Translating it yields CASSARQNSNQPQHF.

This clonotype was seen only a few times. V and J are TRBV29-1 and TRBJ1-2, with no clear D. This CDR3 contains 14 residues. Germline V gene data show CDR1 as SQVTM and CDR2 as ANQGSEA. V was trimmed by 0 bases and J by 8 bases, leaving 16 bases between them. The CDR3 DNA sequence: TGCAGCGTTGAAGAGGGGTACAGACCGGGGGGCTACACCTTC. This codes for CSVEEGYRPGGYTF.

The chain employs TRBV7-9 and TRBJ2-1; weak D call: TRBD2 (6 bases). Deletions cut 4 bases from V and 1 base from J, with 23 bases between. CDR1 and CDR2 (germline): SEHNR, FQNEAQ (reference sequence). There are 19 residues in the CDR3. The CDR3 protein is CASSSSLSPPEGSYNEQFF. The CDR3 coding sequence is TGTGCCAGCAGCTCCTCTCTCTCCCCCCCGGAGGGGTCCTACAATGAGCAGTTCTTC.

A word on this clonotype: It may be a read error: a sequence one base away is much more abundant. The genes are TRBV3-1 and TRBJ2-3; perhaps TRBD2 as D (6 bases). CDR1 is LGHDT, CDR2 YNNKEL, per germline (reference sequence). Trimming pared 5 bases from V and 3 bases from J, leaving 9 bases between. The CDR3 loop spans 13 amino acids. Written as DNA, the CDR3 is TGTGCCAGCAGCACCGGGACTACAGATACGCAGTATTTT. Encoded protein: CASSTGTTDTQYF.

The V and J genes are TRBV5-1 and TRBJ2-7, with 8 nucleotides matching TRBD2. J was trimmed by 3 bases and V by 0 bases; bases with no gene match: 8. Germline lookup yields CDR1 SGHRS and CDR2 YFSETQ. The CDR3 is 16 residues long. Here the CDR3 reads CASSLGSGGGNYEQYF. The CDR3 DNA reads TGCGCCAGCAGCTTGGGGAGCGGGGGCGGAAACTACGAGCAGTACTTC.

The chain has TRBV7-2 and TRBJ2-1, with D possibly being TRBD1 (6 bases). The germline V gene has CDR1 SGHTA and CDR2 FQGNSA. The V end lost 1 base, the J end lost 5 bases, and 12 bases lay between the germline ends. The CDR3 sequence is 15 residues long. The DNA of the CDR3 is TGTGCCAGCAGCTTAGTACAGGGAGTGAACAATGAGCAGTTCTTC. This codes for CASSLVQGVNNEQFF.

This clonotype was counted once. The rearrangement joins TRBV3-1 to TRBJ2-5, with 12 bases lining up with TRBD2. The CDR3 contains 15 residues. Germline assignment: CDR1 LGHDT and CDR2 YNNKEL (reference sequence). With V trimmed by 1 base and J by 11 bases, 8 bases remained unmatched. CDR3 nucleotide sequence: TGTGCCAGCAGCCAAGCACTAGCGGGGGGTGGTGAGCAGTACTTC. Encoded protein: CASSQALAGGGEQYF.

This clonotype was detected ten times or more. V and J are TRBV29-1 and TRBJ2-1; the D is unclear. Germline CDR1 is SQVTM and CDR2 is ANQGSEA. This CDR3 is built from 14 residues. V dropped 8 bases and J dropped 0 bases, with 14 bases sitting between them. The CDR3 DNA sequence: TGCAGCTTCTTTACGGAGAACTCCTACAATGAGCAGTTCTTC. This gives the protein CSFFTENSYNEQFF.